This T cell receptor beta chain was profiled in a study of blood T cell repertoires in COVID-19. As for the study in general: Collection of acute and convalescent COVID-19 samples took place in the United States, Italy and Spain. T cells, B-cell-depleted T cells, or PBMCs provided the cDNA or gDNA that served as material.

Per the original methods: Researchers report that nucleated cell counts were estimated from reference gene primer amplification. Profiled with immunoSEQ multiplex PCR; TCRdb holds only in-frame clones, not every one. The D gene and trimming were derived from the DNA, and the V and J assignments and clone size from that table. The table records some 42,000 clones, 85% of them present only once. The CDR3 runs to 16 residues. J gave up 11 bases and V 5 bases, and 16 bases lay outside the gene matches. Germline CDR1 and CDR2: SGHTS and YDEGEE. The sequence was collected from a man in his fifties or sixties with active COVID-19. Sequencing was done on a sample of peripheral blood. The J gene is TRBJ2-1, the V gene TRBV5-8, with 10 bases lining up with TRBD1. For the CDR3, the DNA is TGTGCCAGCAGTCCGCTAGGGACAGGGGACTGGAGGCAGCAGTTCTTC. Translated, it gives CASSPLGTGDWRQQFF. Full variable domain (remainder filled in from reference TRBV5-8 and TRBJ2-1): EAGVTQSPTHLIKTRGQQATLRCSPISGHTSVYWYQQALGLGLQFLLWYDEGEERNRGNFPPRFSGRQFPNYSSELNVNALELEDSALYLCASSPLGTGDWRQQFFGPGTRLTVL.